This T cell receptor beta chain was observed in a study of blood T cell repertoires in COVID-19. Study summary: Sources were T cells, B-cell-depleted T cells, or PBMCs; the material itself was cDNA or gDNA.

Germline CDR1 GTSNPN, CDR2 SVGIG (reference sequence). The CDR3 is 13 residues long. Clones were sequenced by immunoSEQ multiplex PCR, and TCRdb holds only the in-frame ones, with some missing. The top ten clones hold roughly 1.5% of a sample with 63,000 or so clones, roughly 89% of them seen once. This chain connects TRBV30 to TRBJ1-1, with 9 positions matching TRBD1. The TCR comes from a man in his 60s with acute or convalescent COVID-19. The sequencing sample was made of peripheral blood. CDR3 region: CALKQGAITEAFF. The CDR3 nucleotides read TGTGCGTTGAAACAGGGGGCCATCACTGAAGCTTTCTTT.